The sequence of this T cell receptor (beta chain) was determined in a study of PD-1 blockade in classical Hodgkin lymphoma (dated by TCRdb to about 2020). With respect to the entire study: Nivolumab dosing was 3 mg/kg intravenously every 2 weeks, continuing until either disease progression or unacceptable toxicity. A peripheral blood immune signature of response to PD-1 blockade in classical Hodgkin lymphoma was defined using TCR beta sequencing and CyTOF.

The time point label of this sample denotes: cycle 4 day 1 (C4D1), after more than 5 weeks of nivolumab. Every trial patient had relapsed following autologous stem cell transplantation, and prior brentuximab vedotin exposure was what differed among cohorts A, B and C. The trial cohort included around 60 patients with relapsed/refractory classical Hodgkin lymphoma, and each patient had a best overall response of complete response, partial response or progressive disease. Trial patients were treated with single-agent nivolumab in the multi-cohort phase II CheckMate 205 trial. An independent review committee assessed best overall response using the 2007 International Working Group response criteria. Trial PBMCs were collected just before the start of nivolumab (C1D1) and during therapy at cycle 2 day 1 and cycle 4 day 1. Peripheral blood was collected in 8 mL Vacutainer Cell Preparation Tubes, from which PBMCs were isolated by centrifugation and then cryopreserved.

What the work shows at the level of the full study, not this receptor alone: Only a single clinical trial cohort was studied, and what caused the repertoire differences, possibly disease activity or prior therapy, remained undefined. Diversity was lower in patients who began nivolumab less than 1 year after ASCT, so these patients were left out of later analyses to avoid confounding by immune reconstitution. CD4+ but not CD8+ TCR diversity rose significantly by C4D1 (p=0.0027 vs p=0.16), most apparent in complete responders (p=0.02). Among trial patients, those achieving complete response had baseline diversity similar to that of newly diagnosed patients, while diversity was significantly lower in partial responders and progressors. Baseline TCR diversity was reported to be lower in newly diagnosed patients than in healthy donors, and even lower in relapsed/refractory patients.

Taken from the germline V gene (reference sequence), the CDR1 and CDR2 loops are SGHNT and YYREEE. After removal of 4 bases from V and 4 bases from J, the junction retains 10 bases not matched to a gene. The cysteine opens and the phenylalanine closes a CDR3 of 16 amino acids. Only CDR3 DNA is held: 48 bases, read in frame from base 1. The Qiagen DNeasy kit was used to extract genomic DNA from unsorted PBMCs and from the negatively selected CD4+ and CD8+ fractions. TCR beta CDR3 regions were subjected to amplification by immunoSEQ multiplex PCR with primers that anneal to V and J segments. A synthetic immune receptor repertoire was used to minimize amplification bias, and any residual bias was removed computationally once sequencing was done. The original methods were these. Custom Python scripts were used to quantify repertoire diversity as the Shannon entropy index. Unsorted, CD4+ and CD8+ repertoires were examined separately, except in combined analyses, for which CD4+ and CD8+ sequences were merged in silico. A clone counted as expanded when the clone's frequency after treatment rose at least 2-fold relative to C1D1, and clones undetected at baseline were given a pseudocount of 0.5. Singleton clones were defined as clones with 0 or 1 copy at C1D1, and non-singleton clones were defined as clones with 2 or more copies. Clones expanded in unsorted samples were annotated as CD4+, CD8+ or unknown by matching protein sequences in sorted samples from the same patient. Wilcoxon tests on paired samples were used to test diversity changes from C1D1 to C4D1. In its TCRdb copy, this immuneACCESS table keeps in-frame sequences only and misses some clones. Where compared with another copy, unresolved V genes explain less than half of these, and the others have no known cause. V and J calls and clone size follow that table, whereas D and trimming were derived from the DNA. Counted in this sample were over 15,000 clones; roughly 65% of them appeared once. Less than 9% of the sample lies in the top ten.

This clone has more than one count but fewer than ten. Its binding antigen is unknown. Nothing much larger sits one base from this clone, and base qualities are not available. The sample consisted of peripheral blood mononuclear cells (PBMCs), taken before the fourth cycle of nivolumab. The sequence joins TRBV5-4 to TRBJ1-3, with 8 junctional bases fitting TRBD1. This TCR was recovered from a human donor with classical Hodgkin lymphoma. Read as DNA, the sequence is TGTGCCAGCAGCCGACTCGGACAGGGTGCAGGAAACACCATATATTTT. It codes for CASSRLGQGAGNTIYF.